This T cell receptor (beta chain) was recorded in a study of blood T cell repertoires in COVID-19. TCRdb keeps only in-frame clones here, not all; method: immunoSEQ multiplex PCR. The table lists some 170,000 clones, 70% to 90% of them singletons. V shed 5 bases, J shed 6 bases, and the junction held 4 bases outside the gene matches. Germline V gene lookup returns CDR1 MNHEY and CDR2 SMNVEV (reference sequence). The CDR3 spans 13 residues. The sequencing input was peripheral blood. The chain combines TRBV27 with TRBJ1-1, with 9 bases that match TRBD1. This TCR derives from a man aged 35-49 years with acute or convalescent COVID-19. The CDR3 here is CASSKQGAPEAFF. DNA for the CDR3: TGTGCCAGCAGTAAACAGGGGGCCCCTGAAGCTTTCTTT.